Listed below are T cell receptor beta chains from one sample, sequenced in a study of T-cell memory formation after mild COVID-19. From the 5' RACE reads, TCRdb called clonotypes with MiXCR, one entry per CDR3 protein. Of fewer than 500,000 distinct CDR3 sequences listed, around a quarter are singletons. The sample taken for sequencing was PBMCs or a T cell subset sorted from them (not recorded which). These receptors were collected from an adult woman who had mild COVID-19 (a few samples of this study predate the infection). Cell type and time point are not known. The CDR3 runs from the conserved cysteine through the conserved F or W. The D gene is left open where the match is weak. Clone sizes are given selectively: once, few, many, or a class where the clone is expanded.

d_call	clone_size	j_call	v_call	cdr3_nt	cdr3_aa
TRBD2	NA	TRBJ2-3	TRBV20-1	TGCAGTGCCGTGACTAGCGGGACTCTAATGGGGCAGTATTTT	CSAVTSGTLMGQYF
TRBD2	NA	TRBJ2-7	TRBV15	TGTGCCACCAGCAGAGATTGGAAGCGGGGGCACTCCTACGAGCAGTACTTC	CATSRDWKRGHSYEQYF
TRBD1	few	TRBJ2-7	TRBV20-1	TGCAGTGCACCGACAGGGAATGGCCCTACCTACGAGCAGTACTTC	CSAPTGNGPTYEQYF
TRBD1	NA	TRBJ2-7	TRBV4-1	TGCGCCAGCAGCCAAGCCGGGACAGGGGAAGCCTACGAGCAGTACTTC	CASSQAGTGEAYEQYF
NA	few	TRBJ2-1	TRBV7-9	TGTGCCAGCAGCCCGGCACAGGAGAGCTCCTACAATGAGCAGTTCTTC	CASSPAQESSYNEQFF
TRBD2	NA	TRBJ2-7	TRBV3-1	TGTGCCAGCAGCCCTTATAGCGGGGGTGCATACGAGCAGTACTTC	CASSPYSGGAYEQYF
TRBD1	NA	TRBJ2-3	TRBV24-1	TGTGCCACCAGTGATTACAGGGGTCGAACAGATACGCAGTATTTT	CATSDYRGRTDTQYF
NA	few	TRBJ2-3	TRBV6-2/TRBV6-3	TGTGCCAGCAGTTACTTAGGACCCCCTGGGGATACGCAGTATTTT	CASSYLGPPGDTQYF
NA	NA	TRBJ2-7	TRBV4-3	TGCGCCAGCAGCCAAGTAAGACTGAACTCCTACGAGCAGTACTTC	CASSQVRLNSYEQYF
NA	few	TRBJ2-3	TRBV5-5	TGTGCCAGCAGCTTGGGGGGCTGGGACACAGATACGCAGTATTTT	CASSLGGWDTDTQYF
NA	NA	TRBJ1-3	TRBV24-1	TGTGCCACCAGTGCCCCTGCAGGAAACACCATATATTTT	CATSAPAGNTIYF
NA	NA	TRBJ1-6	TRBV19	TGTGCCAGTAGTATAATTCGGACAGTGGTCGATTCACCCCTCCACTTT	CASSIIRTVVDSPLHF
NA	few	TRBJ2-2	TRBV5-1	TGCGCCAGCAGCTGGACGGACAGCCATAGAGGGGAGCTGTTTTTT	CASSWTDSHRGELFF
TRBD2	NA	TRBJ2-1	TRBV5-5	TGTGCCAGCAGGTCGGGACTAGCTAACAATGAGCAGTTCTTC	CASRSGLANNEQFF
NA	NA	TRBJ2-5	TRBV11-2	TGTGCCAGCAGCTTACGGAGGGTGTGGCAAGAGACCCAGTACTTC	CASSLRRVWQETQYF
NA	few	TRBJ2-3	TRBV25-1	TGTGCCAGCAGAGGAGGGGATACGCAGTATTTT	CASRGGDTQYF